The present TCR beta chain was sequenced within a study of blood T cell repertoires in COVID-19. For the study at large: The United States, Italy and Spain provided the acute and convalescent COVID-19 samples. Nucleic acid was either cDNA or gDNA, and it came from T cells, B-cell-depleted T cells, or PBMCs.

Original data processing: Reference gene primer amplification in the assay estimated nucleated cell counts. Sequencing used immunoSEQ multiplex PCR; TCRdb keeps in-frame clones, though not all of them. V and J calls and clone size are copied from that table; D and trimming were computed from the DNA. The sample gives tens of thousands of clones, roughly 76% of which show up once; roughly 4.8% is in the top ten. What was sequenced was peripheral blood. The sequence came from a human donor in a cohort sampled during active COVID-19.

The CDR3 DNA is TGTGCCTGGAGGGGACAGGGAAGCAACTATGGCTACACCTTC. This sequence encodes CAWRGQGSNYGYTF. The chain recombines TRBV30 with TRBJ1-2; 9 bases are shared with TRBD1. Trimming took 3 bases from V and 2 from J; bases not matched to a gene: 4. CDR1 is GTSNPN and CDR2 is SVGIG in the germline V gene (reference sequence). This CDR3 is 14 amino acids long.